Listed below are T cell receptor beta chains from one sample, sequenced in a study of T cell repertoires in cytomegalovirus infection. TCRdb re-derived calls from the reads in MiXCR, one entry per CDR3 protein. The sample contains 510,000 or so distinct CDR3 sequences, 26% of which appear only once. Sample: PBMCs. The receptors stem from a human donor in good health (CMV status not recorded). Some clones in this sample may be carry-over from other donors' samples. Both conserved end residues are part of each CDR3.

TRBV4-1	16	TRBJ1-4	CASSERWGAPNEKLFF
TRBV6-6	16	TRBJ2-1	CASSYSKLGGYNEQFF
TRBV11-2	15	TRBJ2-5	CASSPWGGAQETQYF
TRBV12-3/TRBV12-4	14	TRBJ2-1	CASSFARPYNEQFF
TRBV19	15	TRBJ1-2	CASSLQGPDNYGYTF
TRBV7-2	15	TRBJ2-3	CASSFQAGGRDTQYF
TRBV11-3	15	TRBJ2-2	CASSLMTSGTGELFF
TRBV25-1	14	TRBJ1-3	CASSGQQSGNTIYF
TRBV28	17	TRBJ2-5	CASSTPQDRIYQETQYF
TRBV6-1	15	TRBJ2-1	CASSYEPNEDNEQFF
TRBV27	17	TRBJ1-6	CASSLVTGFSYNSPLHF
TRBV5-8	16	TRBJ2-2	CASSLDHVQGFGELFF
TRBV23-1	19	TRBJ1-5	CASSQSFRGQADSNQPQHF
TRBV6-6	12	TRBJ1-2	CASRPIRYGYTF